Below, 7 T cell receptor beta chains from the same sample are listed, as sequenced in a study of T-cell memory formation after mild COVID-19. TCRdb independently ran MiXCR on the 5' RACE reads; one entry per CDR3 protein. The table lists around 340,000 distinct CDR3 sequences, around 21% of them singletons. Sequenced: PBMCs or a T cell subset sorted from them (not recorded which). All receptors derive from an adult woman who had mild COVID-19 (a few samples of this study predate the infection). Cell type and time point are not known.

The chain has TRBV12-3 or TRBV12-4 and TRBJ2-3; D is unresolved. The germline V and J ends were trimmed by 3 bases and 4 bases, with 5 bases remaining between them. The CDR3 is made up of 12 amino acids. CDR3 bases: TGTGCCAGCAGTTTTTACGCAGATACGCAGTATTTT. Translating gives CASSFYADTQYF.

This rearrangement joins TRBV11-3 to TRBJ1-1; tentative D call: TRBD1 (6 bases). This CDR3 spans 15 amino acids. Germline V gene data show CDR1 as SGHNT and CDR2 as YENEEA. V lost 0 bases to trimming and J lost 2 bases, with 10 bases between them. Here the CDR3 reads CASSLDGQLNTEAFF. CDR3 nucleotides: TGTGCCAGCAGCTTAGACGGACAGCTTAACACTGAAGCTTTCTTT.

This clonotype showed up just a few times. The chain uses TRBV20-1 and TRBJ1-6; D is uncertain. CDR3 length: 13 residues. Looked up from germline, CDR1 is DFQATT and CDR2 is SNEGSKA (reference sequence). Trimming removed 1 base from V and 6 bases from J, with 7 bases in between. The CDR3 DNA reads TGCAGTGCTAGAGCGGACGGTAATTCACCCCTCCACTTT. This encodes CSARADGNSPLHF.

This clonotype was counted at least ten times. The rearrangement joins TRBV25-1 to TRBJ1-1; 7 nucleotides line up with TRBD1. The ends lost 9 bases at V and 1 base at J; junction bases unmatched: 2. The CDR3 runs 12 residues. Germline assignment: CDR1 MGHDK and CDR2 SYGVNS. The chain's CDR3 is CASRQGNTEAFF. The CDR3 nucleotides read TGTGCCAGTCGACAGGGGAACACTGAAGCTTTCTTT.

In this sample, this clonotype turned up a few times. This rearrangement joins TRBV7-9 to TRBJ2-7; 13 bases fit TRBD2. Germline V gene sequence: CDR1 SEHNR, CDR2 FQNEAQ (reference sequence). The CDR3 is made up of 18 amino acids. Trimming removed 5 bases from V and 0 bases from J; junction bases left unmatched: 10. The CDR3 DNA sequence: TGTGCCAGCAGCGGGGGGACTAGCGGGGTTATTAGCTCCTACGAGCAGTACTTC. Amino acid sequence: CASSGGTSGVISSYEQYF. The full variable domain, completed using reference TRBV7-9 and TRBJ2-7, is DTGVSQNPRHKITKRGQNVTFRCDPISEHNRLYWYRQTLGQGPEFLTYFQNEAQLEKSRLLSDRFSAERPKGSFSTLEIQRTEQGDSAMYLCASSGGTSGVISSYEQYFGPGTRLTVT.

V gene TRBV7-8 combines with J gene TRBJ1-2; 8 bases line up with TRBD1. Germline trimming cut 4 bases from V and 7 bases from J; bases unmatched to any gene: 14. Per the germline V gene, CDR1 is SGHVS and CDR2 is FQNEAQ. The CDR3 is made up of 16 amino acids. The CDR3 coding sequence is TGTGCCAGCAGCTCCCGGACAGGGAGCCGAAGGGCTGGCTACACCTTC. This gives the protein CASSSRTGSRRAGYTF.

This chain connects TRBV29-1 to TRBJ2-3, with D hard to call. V dropped 6 bases and J dropped 7 bases, with 20 bases sitting between them. The germline gives CDR1 SQVTM, CDR2 ANQGSEA. The CDR3 sequence is 14 residues long. CDR3 loop: CSVPRTSYPNTQYF. CDR3 nucleotides: TGCAGCGTCCCCAGGACCTCATACCCGAATACGCAGTATTTT.